This T cell receptor (beta chain) derives from a study of cytomegalovirus exposure and HLA in healthy donors. Whole-study findings and limits: When analyzed later, the rates of TCR association showed variation by HLA locus, with DRB1 the most and HLA-C the fewest. In a later analysis, CMV-associated beta chains were mostly HLA-associated, it appeared.

With regard to this clone: Its antigen is as yet unknown.

PCR amplification relied on 60 Vbeta primers (plus 13 Jbeta primers). Sequencing used immunoSEQ multiplex PCR; TCRdb keeps in-frame clones, though not all of them. The repertoire holds 120,000 or so clones, with 74% as singletons. The TCR was taken from a middle-aged man in good health and CMV-seropositive. The material sequenced was PBMCs.

CDR3 sequence (DNA): TGCGCCAGCAGCCTGACAGGGTCCGCAGATACGCAGTATTTT. Protein sequence: CASSLTGSADTQYF. The chain couples TRBV5-1 to TRBJ2-3, with 7 bases aligning to TRBD1. This CDR3 is built from 14 residues. CDR1 and CDR2 (germline): SGHRS, YFSETQ. With V trimmed by 4 bases and J by 4 bases, 6 bases remained unmatched.